The clone carrying this T cell receptor (beta chain) was seen only a few times. This sample is drawn from a study of radiotherapy plus CTLA-4 blockade in lung cancer. Profiling relied on immunoSEQ multiplex PCR, and the TCRdb table lists in-frame clones only, not all of them. Of around 45,000 clones listed, around 70% were seen once; the top ten hold 23%. From germline, CDR1 is MDHEN and CDR2 SYDVKM. CDR3 length equals 13 residues. V shed 1 base and J shed 6 bases, with 10 bases lying between them. The J gene is TRBJ2-7, the V gene TRBV28, with D possibly matching TRBD1 (5 bases). The sequencing here drew on peripheral blood, taken from a patient treated with radiotherapy plus ipilimumab. The TCR comes from a human donor with non-small cell lung cancer who had a partial response to radiotherapy plus ipilimumab. This chain's CDR3 is CASSLSDRPEQYF. CDR3 DNA: TGTGCCAGCAGTTTATCCGACAGACCCGAGCAGTACTTC.